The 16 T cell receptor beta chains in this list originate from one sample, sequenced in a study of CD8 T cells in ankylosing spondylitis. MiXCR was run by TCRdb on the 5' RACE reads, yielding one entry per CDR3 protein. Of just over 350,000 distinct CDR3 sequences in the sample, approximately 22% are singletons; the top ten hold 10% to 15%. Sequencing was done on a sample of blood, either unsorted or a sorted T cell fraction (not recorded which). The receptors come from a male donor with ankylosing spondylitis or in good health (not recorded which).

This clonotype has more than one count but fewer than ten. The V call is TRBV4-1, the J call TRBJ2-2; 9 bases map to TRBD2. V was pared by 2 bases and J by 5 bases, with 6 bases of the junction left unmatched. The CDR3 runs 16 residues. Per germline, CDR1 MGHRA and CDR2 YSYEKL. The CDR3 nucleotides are TGCGCCAGCAGCCAAAGGCTAGCGGGGCTGACCGGGGAGCTGTTTTTT. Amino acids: CASSQRLAGLTGELFF.

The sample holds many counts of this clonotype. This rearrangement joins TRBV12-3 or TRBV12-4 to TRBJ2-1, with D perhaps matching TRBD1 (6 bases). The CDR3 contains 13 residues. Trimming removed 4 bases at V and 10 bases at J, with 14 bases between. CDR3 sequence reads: CASSSGTQGEQFF. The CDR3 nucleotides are TGTGCCAGCAGTTCCGGGACACAAGGGGAGCAGTTCTTC.

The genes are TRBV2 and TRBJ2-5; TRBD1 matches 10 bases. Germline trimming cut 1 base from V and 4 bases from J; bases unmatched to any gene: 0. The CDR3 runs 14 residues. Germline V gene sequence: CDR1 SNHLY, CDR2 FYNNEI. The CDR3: CASSEGTGGETQYF. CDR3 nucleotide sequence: TGTGCCAGCAGTGAAGGGACAGGGGGAGAGACCCAGTACTTC.

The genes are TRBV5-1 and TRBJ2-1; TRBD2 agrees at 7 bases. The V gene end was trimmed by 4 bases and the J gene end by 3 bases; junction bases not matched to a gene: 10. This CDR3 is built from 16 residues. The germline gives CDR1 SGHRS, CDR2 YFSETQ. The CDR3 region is CASSPPVAGDYNEQFF. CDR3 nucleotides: TGCGCCAGCAGCCCGCCCGTTGCGGGGGACTACAATGAGCAGTTCTTC.

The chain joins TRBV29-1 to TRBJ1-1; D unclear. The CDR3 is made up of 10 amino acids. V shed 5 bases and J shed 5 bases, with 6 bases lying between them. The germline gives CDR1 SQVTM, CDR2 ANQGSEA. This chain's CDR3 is CSVWGTEAFF. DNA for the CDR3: TGCAGCGTTTGGGGTACTGAAGCTTTCTTT.

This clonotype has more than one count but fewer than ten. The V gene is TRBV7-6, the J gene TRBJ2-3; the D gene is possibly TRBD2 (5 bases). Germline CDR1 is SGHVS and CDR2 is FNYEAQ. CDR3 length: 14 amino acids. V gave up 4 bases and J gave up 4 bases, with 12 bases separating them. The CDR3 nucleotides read TGTGCCAGCAGCTCCGAGCGGTCGGCAGATACGCAGTATTTT. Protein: CASSSERSADTQYF. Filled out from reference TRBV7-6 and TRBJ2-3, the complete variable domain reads GAGVSQSPRYKVTKRGQDVALRCDPISGHVSLYWYRQALGQGPEFLTYFNYEAQQDKSGLPNDRFSAERPEGSISTLTIQRTEQRDSAMYRCASSSERSADTQYFGPGTRLTVL.

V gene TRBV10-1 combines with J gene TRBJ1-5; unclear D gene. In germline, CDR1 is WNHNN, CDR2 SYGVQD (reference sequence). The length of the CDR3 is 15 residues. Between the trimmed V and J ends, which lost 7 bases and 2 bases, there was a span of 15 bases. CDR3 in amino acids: CASTRPRRGNQPQHF. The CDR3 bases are TGCGCCAGCACTCGACCTCGGCGGGGCAATCAGCCCCAGCATTTT.

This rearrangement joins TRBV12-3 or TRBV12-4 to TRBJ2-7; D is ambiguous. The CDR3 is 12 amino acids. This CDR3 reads CSIGNQVYEQYF. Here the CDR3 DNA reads TGTTCCATAGGAAATCAGGTTTACGAGCAGTACTTC.

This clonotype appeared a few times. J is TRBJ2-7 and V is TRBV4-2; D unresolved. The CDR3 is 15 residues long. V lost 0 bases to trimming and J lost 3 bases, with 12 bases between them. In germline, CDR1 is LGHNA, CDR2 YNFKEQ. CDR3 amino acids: CASSQEWQANYEQYF. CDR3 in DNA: TGTGCCAGCAGCCAAGAGTGGCAAGCCAACTACGAGCAGTACTTC.

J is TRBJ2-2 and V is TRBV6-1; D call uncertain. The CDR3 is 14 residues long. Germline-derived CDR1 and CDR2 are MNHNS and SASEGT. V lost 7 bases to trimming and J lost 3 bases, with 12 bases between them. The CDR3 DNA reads TGTGCCAGCACCGGGTTCAGCTACACCGGGGAGCTGTTTTTT. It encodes CASTGFSYTGELFF.

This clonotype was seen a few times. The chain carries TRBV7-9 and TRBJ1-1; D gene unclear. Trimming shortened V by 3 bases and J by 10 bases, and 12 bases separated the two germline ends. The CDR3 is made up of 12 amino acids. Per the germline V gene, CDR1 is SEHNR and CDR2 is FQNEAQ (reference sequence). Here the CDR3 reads CASSFIGSGAFF. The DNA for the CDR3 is TGTGCCAGCAGCTTTATAGGTTCTGGAGCTTTCTTT.

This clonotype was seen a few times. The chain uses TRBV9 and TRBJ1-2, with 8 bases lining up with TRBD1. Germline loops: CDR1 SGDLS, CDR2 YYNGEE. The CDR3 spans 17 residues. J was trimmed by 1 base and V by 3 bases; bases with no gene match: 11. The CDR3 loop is CASSGPGQGAHNYGYTF. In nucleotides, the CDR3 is TGTGCCAGCAGCGGTCCTGGGCAGGGGGCTCATAACTATGGCTACACCTTC.

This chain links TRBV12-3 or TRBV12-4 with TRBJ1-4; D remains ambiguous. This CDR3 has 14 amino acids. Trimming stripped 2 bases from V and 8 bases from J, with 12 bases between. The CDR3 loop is CASSLTERGEKLFF. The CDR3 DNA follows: TGTGCCAGCAGTTTAACGGAAAGAGGGGAAAAACTGTTTTTT.

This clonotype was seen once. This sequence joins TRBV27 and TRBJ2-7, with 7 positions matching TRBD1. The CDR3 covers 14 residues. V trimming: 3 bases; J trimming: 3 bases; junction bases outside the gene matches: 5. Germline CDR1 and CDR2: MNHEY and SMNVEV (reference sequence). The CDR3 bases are TGTGCCAGCAGTTTTCGGGACAGCGGCTACGAGCAGTACTTC. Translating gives CASSFRDSGYEQYF.

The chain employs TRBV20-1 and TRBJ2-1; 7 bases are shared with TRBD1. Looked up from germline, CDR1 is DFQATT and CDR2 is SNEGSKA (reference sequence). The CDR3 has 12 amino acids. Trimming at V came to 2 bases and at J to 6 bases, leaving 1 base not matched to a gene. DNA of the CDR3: TGCAGTGCTAGAAACAGGGGCAATGAGCAGTTCTTC. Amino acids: CSARNRGNEQFF.

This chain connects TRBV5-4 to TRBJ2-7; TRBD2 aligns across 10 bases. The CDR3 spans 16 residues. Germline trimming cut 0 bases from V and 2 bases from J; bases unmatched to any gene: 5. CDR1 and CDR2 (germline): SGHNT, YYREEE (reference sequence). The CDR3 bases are TGTGCCAGCAGCTTGGATCCAGCGGGGGGGACCTACGAGCAGTACTTC. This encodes CASSLDPAGGTYEQYF.